This TCR beta chain was retrieved from a study of T cell responses to AZD1222 COVID-19 vaccine. Study information: Pooling covered second doses at about 4 or about 12 weeks.

The CDR3 runs 16 residues. Germline loops: CDR1 LNHNV, CDR2 YYDKDF (reference sequence). V shed 4 bases and J 1 base; nucleotides not matched to a gene: 6. Data came from immunoSEQ multiplex PCR; TCRdb stores just in-frame clones and leaves some out. Of over 85,000 clones listed, almost 85% were seen once; the top ten hold more than 15%. The rearrangement links TRBV15 to TRBJ1-5; 8 bases match TRBD1. Sequences were derived from peripheral blood, sampled on day 0 of AZD1222 vaccination. The receptor's source is an adult in good health. As DNA, the CDR3 is TGTGCCACCAGCACCGACAGGGGTTGGAGCAATCAGCCCCAGCATTTT. This encodes CATSTDRGWSNQPQHF.